This passage covers 20 T cell receptor beta chains from one sample sequenced in a study of shared clonotypes between healthy human individuals. Sequenced by immunoSEQ multiplex PCR; TCRdb stores in-frame clones only, minus some. This table holds about 340,000 clones, about 73% found once. Sequencing was performed on memory CD4+ T cells sorted from blood. Noted subset: CD45RA-negative fraction. All receptors come from a man under 40 in good health.

V usage is TRBV27 and J usage is TRBJ2-2; D is uncertain. V gave up 6 bases and J gave up 0 bases, with 8 bases separating them. Germline values: CDR1 MNHEY, CDR2 SMNVEV (reference sequence). The CDR3 runs 14 residues. DNA for the CDR3: TGTGCCAGCAGGGGCAGGCCGAACACCGGGGAGCTGTTTTTT. This codes for CASRGRPNTGELFF.

The chain combines TRBV2 with TRBJ1-4; D call uncertain. The CDR3 consists of 15 residues. Germline V gene lookup returns CDR1 SNHLY and CDR2 FYNNEI. Trimming took 6 bases from V and 3 from J, leaving 14 bases between them. The CDR3 loop is CASRDLGLANEKLFF. The DNA of the CDR3 is TGTGCCAGCAGGGACCTTGGGTTGGCTAATGAAAAACTGTTTTTT.

This chain uses TRBV5-1 with TRBJ2-5; D call uncertain. This CDR3 contains 15 residues. The germline CDR1 and CDR2 sequences are SGHRS and YFSETQ. Between the trimmed V and J ends, which lost 0 bases and 2 bases, there was a span of 11 bases. The CDR3 DNA reads as TGCGCCAGCAGCTTGGGACTTCGCGTACAAGAGACCCAGTACTTC. Protein sequence: CASSLGLRVQETQYF.

V and J are TRBV9 and TRBJ2-3; possibly TRBD2 for D (5 bases). CDR1 SGDLS and CDR2 YYNGEE come from the germline V gene. V lost 4 bases, J lost 5 bases, and 11 bases lay in between. The CDR3 extends over 13 amino acids. The CDR3 reads CASSTRALDTQYF. Written as DNA, the CDR3 is TGTGCCAGCAGCACTAGGGCATTAGATACGCAGTATTTT.

This chain connects TRBV5-8 to TRBJ2-1, with 7 bases aligning to TRBD1. The junction had 6 bases not matched to a gene; V was cut back by 7 bases and J by 5 bases. Germline loops: CDR1 SGHTS, CDR2 YDEGEE. This CDR3 contains 13 residues. CDR3 in DNA: TGTGCCAGCGAGACAGGGATCAACAATGAGCAGTTCTTC. Protein sequence: CASETGINNEQFF. The full variable domain, with the rest looked up from reference TRBV5-8 and TRBJ2-1, is EAGVTQSPTHLIKTRGQQATLRCSPISGHTSVYWYQQALGLGLQFLLWYDEGEERNRGNFPPRFSGRQFPNYSSELNVNALELEDSALYLCASETGINNEQFFGPGTRLTVL.

This clone was observed a handful of times. The chain has TRBV5-1 and TRBJ2-7, with 12 bases matching TRBD1. The V gene's germline CDR1 is SGHRS and CDR2 YFSETQ. V was pared by 4 bases and J by 7 bases, with 9 bases of the junction left unmatched. The CDR3 extends over 15 amino acids. DNA of the CDR3: TGCGCCAGCAGCCCGGGACAGGGGGCGTCGGAAGAGCAGTACTTC. Amino acid sequence: CASSPGQGASEEQYF.

The chain recombines TRBV28 with TRBJ2-3; 13 bases align to TRBD2. V shed 5 bases, J shed 5 bases, and the junction held 7 bases outside the gene matches. Germline V lookup: CDR1 MDHEN, CDR2 SYDVKM. CDR3 size: 16 residues. CDR3 in amino acids: CASSPGLAGDGDTQYF. CDR3 in DNA: TGTGCCAGCAGTCCTGGACTAGCGGGAGATGGAGATACGCAGTATTTT.

This clone was counted a few times. This rearrangement joins TRBV10-3 to TRBJ2-7; weak D call: TRBD1 (6 bases). V was trimmed by 5 bases and J by 3 bases, leaving 14 bases between them. Looked up from germline, CDR1 is ENHRY and CDR2 is SYGVKD. The CDR3 totals 14 residues. The chain's CDR3 is CAISSQGMIYEQYF. In DNA form, the CDR3 reads TGTGCCATCAGTAGTCAGGGGATGATCTACGAGCAGTACTTC.

This chain connects TRBV2 to TRBJ1-5, with a tentative D call TRBD1 (6 bases). Trimming cost V 5 bases and J 3 bases, with 17 bases left between them. Germline values: CDR1 SNHLY, CDR2 FYNNEI. This CDR3 is 16 amino acids long. CDR3 DNA: TGTGCCAGCAGTTCAGCCTTACAGGGAGACAATCAGCCCCAGCATTTT. Translated, it gives CASSSALQGDNQPQHF.

As regards this clone: Being one base from a much bigger clone, this may be a read error. The V gene is TRBV6-5, the J gene TRBJ2-7; D unclear. CDR1 is MNHEY, CDR2 SVGAGI, per germline. CDR3 length: 12 residues. The CDR3, as DNA: TGTGCCACCCGAATCGCGACCTACGAGCAGTGCTTC. This translates into CATRIATYEQCF.

Comments on this clone: The sample holds other DNA sequences that translate to the same CDR3. V usage is TRBV5-6 and J usage is TRBJ1-3; D ambiguous. The CDR3 spans 14 residues. Trimming removed 0 bases at V and 4 bases at J, with 8 bases between. From germline, CDR1 is SGHDT and CDR2 YYEEEE. CDR3 bases: TGTGCCAGCAGCTTGGGCGTGCTCGGAAACACCATATATTTT. It encodes CASSLGVLGNTIYF.

As regards this clone: This may be a read error, as it is one base from a much larger clone. Distinct nucleotide sequences in the sample also encode this CDR3. The genes are TRBV18 and TRBJ1-1; the D gene is possibly TRBD1 (5 bases). This CDR3 contains 13 residues. V was pared by 0 bases and J by 4 bases, with 6 bases between. In germline, CDR1 is KGHSH, CDR2 LQKENI. CDR3 amino acids: CASSPPGGTEAFF. CDR3 DNA: TGTGCCAGCTCACCACCCGGGGGCACTGAAGCTTTCTTT.

The rearrangement uses TRBV7-9 and TRBJ2-1; 7 bases agree with TRBD1. Losses at the gene ends were 3 bases for V and 5 bases for J; bases not matched to a gene: 7. Per germline, CDR1 SEHNR and CDR2 FQNEAQ (reference sequence). The CDR3 has 15 amino acids. CDR3 in DNA: TGTGCCAGCAGCTTGCCGGGACAGCTAGACAATGAGCAGTTCTTC. It specifies CASSLPGQLDNEQFF.

This clone was detected a few times. The rearrangement joins TRBV11-2 to TRBJ1-3, with no clear D. CDR3 length: 14 residues. V lost 3 bases and J lost 0, with 6 bases in between. Germline loops: CDR1 SGHAT, CDR2 FQNNGV. The CDR3 nucleotides are TGTGCCAGCAGCTTGGGTCTCTCTGGAAACACCATATATTTT. Encoded protein: CASSLGLSGNTIYF.

This clone has a handful of counts. V usage is TRBV7-3 and J usage is TRBJ1-1, with 7 bases aligning to TRBD1. Trimming took 5 bases from V and 7 from J; bases not matched to a gene: 7. The CDR3 sequence is 13 residues long. Germline V gene lookup returns CDR1 SGHTA and CDR2 FQGTGA. The chain's CDR3 is CASSRDRVGEAFF. CDR3 coding DNA: TGTGCCAGCAGCAGAGACAGGGTAGGTGAAGCTTTCTTT. Full variable domain (rest looked up from reference TRBV7-3 and TRBJ1-1): GAGVSQTPSNKVTEKGKYVELRCDPISGHTALYWYRQSLGQGPEFLIYFQGTGAADDSGLPNDRFFAVRPEGSVSTLKIQRTERGDSAVYLCASSRDRVGEAFFGQGTRLTVV.

The chain uses TRBV5-6 and TRBJ1-3, with D maybe TRBD1 (5 bases). The CDR3 consists of 17 residues. V was cut by 2 bases and J by 1 base, with 16 bases left in between. CDR1 is SGHDT and CDR2 is YYEEEE in the germline V gene. CDR3 sequence reads: CASSFRGTGFSGNTIYF. For the CDR3, the DNA is TGTGCCAGCAGCTTTAGAGGCACAGGATTTTCTGGAAACACCATATATTTT.

The V call is TRBV23-1, the J call TRBJ1-3; D unresolved. TRBV23-1 is noted as an ORF with a role that remains uncertain. The CDR3 has 18 residues. Trimming left V 2 bases short and J 0 bases short, with 17 bases between. The CDR3: CASSQVIRESISGNTIYF. The CDR3 DNA sequence: TGCGCCAGCAGTCAAGTAATTAGGGAGTCGATCTCTGGAAACACCATATATTTT.

This clone was detected only a few times. The CDR3, as DNA: TGTGCCAGCAGTGAACATCAAGCGGGAGGTGTAGAGACCCAGTACTTC. It translates to CASSEHQAGGVETQYF. The V gene is TRBV2, the J gene TRBJ2-5; TRBD2 aligns across 9 bases. V gave up 2 bases and J gave up 4 bases; unmatched junction bases: 8. CDR1 is SNHLY, CDR2 FYNNEI, per germline. The CDR3 sequence is 16 residues long.

In this sample, this clone turned up once. The chain has TRBV27 and TRBJ2-1, with D perhaps TRBD2 (6 bases). Germline-derived CDR1 and CDR2 are MNHEY and SMNVEV (reference sequence). V gave up 2 bases and J gave up 3 bases, with 11 bases separating them. The CDR3 is made up of 15 amino acids. This chain's CDR3 is CASSLVWEVYNEQFF. The DNA for the CDR3 is TGTGCCAGCAGTTTAGTGTGGGAGGTCTACAATGAGCAGTTCTTC.

The chain is built from TRBV5-1 and TRBJ2-4; D ambiguous. The V gene's germline CDR1 is SGHRS and CDR2 YFSETQ. The CDR3 length is 16 residues. V shed 0 bases and J shed 2 bases, with 12 bases lying between them. The CDR3 sequence is CASSLGMAAPKNIQYF. Written as DNA, the CDR3 is TGCGCCAGCAGCTTGGGCATGGCAGCTCCCAAAAACATTCAGTACTTC. The complete variable domain, with remaining parts taken from reference TRBV5-1 and TRBJ2-4, reads KAGVTQTPRYLIKTRGQQVTLSCSPISGHRSVSWYQQTPGQGLQFLFEYFSETQRNKGNFPGRFSGRQFSNSRSEMNVSTLELGDSALYLCASSLGMAAPKNIQYFGAGTRLSVL.